The subject of this entry is one T cell receptor (beta chain). These data originate in a study of follicular helper T cells after annual influenza vaccination. Method: immunoSEQ multiplex PCR; TCRdb's copy keeps in-frame clones and lacks some. The table has about 4,200 clones, around 80% seen once; the top ten hold under 0.9%. Time point here: 2015-2016 season, 7 days after influenza vaccination. In germline, CDR1 is SGHKS, CDR2 YYEKEE (reference sequence). V was clipped by 4 bases and J by 1 base, with 11 bases between them. The CDR3 loop spans 14 amino acids. The sequence was collected from an adult who received the influenza vaccine. The V call is TRBV5-5, the J call TRBJ1-1; D might be TRBD1 (5 bases). The sample in question was CXCR5+ CD38- circulating T follicular helper cells from blood, obtained 7 days after influenza vaccination. Described subset: circulating Tfh, non-naive CD4+CXCR5+PD-1+ (ICOS+CD38+ or ICOS-CD38-). In DNA form, the CDR3 reads TGTGCCAGCAGCCCGGGACCGTCGAACACTGAAGCTTTCTTT. Translation gives CASSPGPSNTEAFF.